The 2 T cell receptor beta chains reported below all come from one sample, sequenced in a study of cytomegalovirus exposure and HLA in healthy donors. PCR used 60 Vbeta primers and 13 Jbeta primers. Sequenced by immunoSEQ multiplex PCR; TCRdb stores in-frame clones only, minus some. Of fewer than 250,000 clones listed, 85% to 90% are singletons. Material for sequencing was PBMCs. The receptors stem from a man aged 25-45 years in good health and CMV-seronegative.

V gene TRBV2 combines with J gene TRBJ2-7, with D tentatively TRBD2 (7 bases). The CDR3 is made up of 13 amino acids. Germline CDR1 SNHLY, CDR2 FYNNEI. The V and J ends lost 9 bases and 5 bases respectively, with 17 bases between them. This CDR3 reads CASRESGGDEQYF. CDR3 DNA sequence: TGTGCCAGTCGAGAATCGGGGGGCGACGAGCAGTACTTC.

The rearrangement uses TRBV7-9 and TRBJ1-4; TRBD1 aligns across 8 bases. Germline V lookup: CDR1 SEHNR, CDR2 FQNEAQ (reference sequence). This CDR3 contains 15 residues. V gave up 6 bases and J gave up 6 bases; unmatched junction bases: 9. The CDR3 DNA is TGTGCCAGCAGTTCCTCCGGGACAGGCGATGAAAAACTGTTTTTT. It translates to CASSSSGTGDEKLFF.